This T cell receptor (beta chain) was sequenced in a study of preoperative IRX-2 immunotherapy in early breast cancer. Assay used: immunoSEQ multiplex PCR; TCRdb lists only in-frame clones, some missing. The sample comprises around 57,000 clones, approximately 93% of which are singletons, and roughly 1.5% rests with the top ten. This CDR3 has 16 residues. Germline V gene sequence: CDR1 SGHRS, CDR2 YFSETQ. The V gene end was trimmed by 5 bases and the J gene end by 2 bases; junction bases not matched to a gene: 5. In its sample, this clone was seen once. Treatment defined: preoperative locoregional IRX-2 cytokine immunotherapy. This phase Ib study tested locoregional IRX-2 cytokine immunotherapy given before surgery.

This chain joins TRBV5-1 and TRBJ2-2; 11 bases are shared with TRBD2. The specimen was collected from a patient treated with IRX-2 immunotherapy. The clonotype originates from a human donor with breast cancer. The CDR3 reads CASSTGTSGNTGELFF. For the CDR3, the DNA is TGCGCCAGCAGTACCGGGACTAGCGGTAACACCGGGGAGCTGTTTTTT.